Below are 23 T cell receptor beta chains sequenced from a single sample in a study of blood T cells in healthy people across ages. Using a J-beta primer mix together with a sample-barcoded 5' primer, a second PCR was run for roughly 6 to 11 cycles. TCRdb reprocessed the 5' RACE reads via MiXCR and lists one record per CDR3 protein. The table records fewer than 750,000 distinct CDR3 sequences, roughly 43% of them present only once. The source material was blood. The receptors derive from a man at least 80 years old in good health.

V usage is TRBV20-1 and J usage is TRBJ1-5; 7 bases line up with TRBD1. Germline values: CDR1 DFQATT, CDR2 SNEGSKA (reference sequence). The CDR3 is 14 amino acids. The junction had 4 bases not matched to a gene; V was cut back by 3 bases and J by 2 bases. The CDR3 here is CSASRGLGNQPQHF. CDR3 sequence (DNA): TGCAGTGCTAGTAGGGGGCTTGGCAATCAGCCCCAGCATTTT.

This clonotype was counted only a few times. In DNA, the CDR3 is TGTGCCAGCCGACCCCGACTAGCGGGCGGCTACAATGAGCAGTTCTTC. It translates to CASRPRLAGGYNEQFF. The rearrangement joins TRBV7-2 to TRBJ2-1; TRBD2 agrees at 10 bases. The J segment lost 3 bases and the V segment lost 8 bases, leaving 10 bases of the junction unmatched. The CDR3 has 16 amino acids. CDR1 and CDR2 (germline): SGHTA, FQGNSA.

The chain is built from TRBV20-1 and TRBJ2-1, with D possibly matching TRBD2 (6 bases). CDR1 DFQATT and CDR2 SNEGSKA come from the germline V gene (reference sequence). V was trimmed by 2 bases and J by 10 bases, leaving 15 bases between them. The CDR3 extends over 13 amino acids. CDR3 loop: CSARPEGMREQFF. DNA of the CDR3: TGCAGTGCTAGACCGGAGGGAATGAGGGAGCAGTTCTTC.

Many counts were recorded for this clonotype. This chain connects TRBV29-1 to TRBJ2-5; D remains unclear. From germline, CDR1 is SQVTM and CDR2 ANQGSEA. V dropped 5 bases and J dropped 3 bases, with 13 bases sitting between them. The CDR3 totals 13 residues. The CDR3 loop is CSVLSSGEETQYF. CDR3 DNA sequence: TGCAGCGTTCTGTCTAGTGGGGAAGAGACCCAGTACTTC. Supplemented by reference TRBV29-1 and TRBJ2-5, the full variable domain reads SAVISQKPSRDICQRGTSLTIQCQVDSQVTMMFWYRQQPGQSLTLIATANQGSEATYESGFVIDKFPISRPNLTFSTLTVSNMSPEDSSIYLCSVLSSGEETQYFGPGTRLLVL.

This clonotype was counted only a few times. The chain joins TRBV27 to TRBJ2-1, with 14 bases aligning to TRBD2. Germline assignment: CDR1 MNHEY and CDR2 SMNVEV (reference sequence). V dropped 6 bases and J dropped 7; count of bases not matched to a gene: 14. This CDR3 contains 18 residues. DNA of the CDR3: TGTGCCAGCAGATCCCCTAGACTAGCGGGAGGGCCTTGGAATGAGCAGTTCTTC. Amino acids: CASRSPRLAGGPWNEQFF.

This sequence joins TRBV20-1 and TRBJ2-5; D might be TRBD1 or TRBD2, each matching 5 bases. V was cut by 0 bases and J by 0 bases, with 5 bases left in between. Germline V CDR1 and CDR2: DFQATT, SNEGSKA (reference sequence). This CDR3 comprises 13 residues. The CDR3 reads CSAREGHQETQYF. CDR3 in DNA: TGCAGTGCTAGAGAGGGACACCAAGAGACCCAGTACTTC.

The CDR3 loop reads CSATGGGRYNEQFF. The CDR3 coding sequence is TGCAGTGCAACAGGGGGGGGGCGGTACAATGAGCAGTTCTTC. The chain recombines TRBV20-1 with TRBJ2-1, with D possibly being TRBD1 (8 bases). The germline V and J ends were trimmed by 6 bases and 4 bases, with 16 bases remaining between them. The CDR3 covers 14 residues. From germline, CDR1 is DFQATT and CDR2 SNEGSKA (reference sequence).

As to this clonotype: A much larger clonotype is one base distant, so this may be a read error. This chain links TRBV10-3 with TRBJ2-5; TRBD2 agrees at 7 bases. Germline loops: CDR1 ENHRY, CDR2 SYGVKD. This CDR3 region has 16 residues. The CDR3 nucleotides read TGTGCCATCAGTGCCGCGATAGCGGGTAAATCAGAGACCCGGTACTTC. Translating it yields CAISAAIAGKSETRYF.

The chain links TRBV3-1 to TRBJ2-1, with a possible D match to TRBD2 (6 bases). The germline CDR1 and CDR2 sequences are LGHDT and YNNKEL (reference sequence). The CDR3 has 13 residues. V lost 8 bases and J 0 bases, leaving 8 bases between the germline ends. This chain's CDR3 is CASRGNSYNEQFF. The DNA of the CDR3 is TGTGCCAGCCGCGGGAACTCCTACAATGAGCAGTTCTTC.

This chain uses TRBV5-1 with TRBJ1-2; the D gene is possibly TRBD1 (6 bases). Germline V gene lookup returns CDR1 SGHRS and CDR2 YFSETQ. The CDR3 length is 13 residues. V was clipped by 4 bases and J by 6 bases, with 13 bases between them. This CDR3 reads CASSVVAGDGYTF. The CDR3 DNA is TGCGCCAGCAGCGTGGTGGCAGGGGATGGCTACACCTTC.

The CDR3 loop reads CASSTGRQETQFF. In DNA, the CDR3 is TGTGCCAGCTCAACGGGAAGGCAAGAGACCCAGTTCTTC. The chain links TRBV18 to TRBJ2-5; TRBD2 is a possible D gene (5 bases). The J call may be incorrect, as the DNA end agrees better with TRBJ2-1. CDR3 length: 13 amino acids. Germline lookup yields CDR1 KGHSH and CDR2 LQKENI.

Concerning this clonotype: At one end, the junction sequence differs from germline, possibly due to a read error. This chain links TRBV20-1 with TRBJ2-3, with TRBD1 as a possible D gene (6 bases). This CDR3 comprises 13 residues. CDR1 and CDR2 (germline): DFQATT, SNEGSKA (reference sequence). CDR3 residues: CSAGQRSTGTQYF. In nucleotides, the CDR3 is TGCAGTGCAGGACAGCGGAGCACAGGTACGCAGTATTTT.

The chain joins TRBV20-1 to TRBJ2-7; D is ambiguous. The germline V gene encodes CDR1 DFQATT and CDR2 SNEGSKA (reference sequence). This CDR3 has 10 residues. V dropped 6 bases and J dropped 4 bases, with 7 bases sitting between them. The DNA of the CDR3 is TGCAGTGCGGGCGGATACGAGCAGTACTTC. Translating it yields CSAGGYEQYF.

This clonotype is a singleton in its sample. The genes are TRBV9 and TRBJ1-1; perhaps TRBD1 as D (6 bases). The CDR3 has 15 residues. The germline V and J ends were trimmed by 0 bases and 4 bases, with 13 bases remaining between them. The germline V gene encodes CDR1 SGDLS and CDR2 YYNGEE. DNA of the CDR3: TGTGCCAGCAGCGTAGCTTCCGGGGGGCTCACTGAAGCTTTCTTT. It is translated as CASSVASGGLTEAFF.

V gene TRBV7-8 combines with J gene TRBJ1-2; D call uncertain. The CDR3 consists of 16 residues. The V end lost 1 base, the J end lost 2 bases, and 14 bases lay between the germline ends. Germline CDR1 and CDR2: SGHVS and FQNEAQ. The CDR3 is CASSLGLNRANYGYTF. The CDR3, as DNA: TGTGCCAGCAGCTTAGGACTGAACAGAGCAAACTATGGCTACACCTTC.

This clonotype appeared a few times. The chain recombines TRBV20-1 with TRBJ1-4, with D perhaps matching TRBD1 (5 bases). Germline V lookup: CDR1 DFQATT, CDR2 SNEGSKA (reference sequence). Trimming removed 0 bases from V and 3 bases from J, with 14 bases in between. The CDR3 is 16 amino acids. This chain's CDR3 is CSARDPGGPSNEKLFF. The CDR3 nucleotides are TGCAGTGCTAGAGATCCCGGGGGACCCTCTAATGAAAAACTGTTTTTT.

This clonotype has ten or more counts. This chain joins TRBV6-1 and TRBJ2-1; TRBD1 agrees at 8 bases. This CDR3 has 15 residues. Per the germline V gene, CDR1 is MNHNS and CDR2 is SASEGT. Trimming took 2 bases from V and 8 from J; bases not matched to a gene: 8. CDR3 amino acids: CASSEPGQVMYEQFF. CDR3 coding DNA: TGTGCCAGCAGTGAACCGGGACAGGTGATGTATGAGCAGTTCTTC.

This clonotype was counted a few times. The gene calls are TRBV27 and TRBJ2-1, with 8 bases aligning to TRBD2. This CDR3 comprises 15 residues. J gave up 10 bases and V 4 bases, and 12 bases lay outside the gene matches. CDR1 and CDR2 (germline): MNHEY, SMNVEV (reference sequence). CDR3 coding DNA: TGTGCCAGCAGTTCTCCGGGACTAGGAGGTAGGGAGCAGTTCTTC. This gives the protein CASSSPGLGGREQFF.

V and J are TRBV12-3 or TRBV12-4 and TRBJ2-7, with TRBD1 identical over 7 bases. V was pared by 7 bases and J by 2 bases, with 8 bases of the junction left unmatched. This CDR3 is 14 amino acids long. CDR3 bases: TGTGCCAGCACTCTACAGGGGTCAACCTACGAGCAGTACTTC. Amino acid sequence: CASTLQGSTYEQYF.

This clonotype has more than one count but fewer than ten. This chain joins TRBV12-3 or TRBV12-4 and TRBJ2-5; 7 bases match TRBD2. The ends lost 5 bases at V and 1 base at J; junction bases unmatched: 1. The CDR3 consists of 13 residues. The CDR3 reads CASSRTSQETQYF. The CDR3, as DNA: TGTGCCAGCAGTAGGACTAGCCAAGAGACCCAGTACTTC.

This clonotype has at least ten counts. Germline is not matched at one junction end, which may reflect a read error. The chain carries TRBV5-1 and TRBJ2-3; D call uncertain. The germline V gene encodes CDR1 SGHRS and CDR2 YFSETQ. There are 13 residues in the CDR3. In DNA form, the CDR3 reads TGTGCCAGCAGTTTACCGGGCACAGATACGCAGTATTTT. Amino acids: CASSLPGTDTQYF. The variable domain in full, completed from reference TRBV5-1 and TRBJ2-3, reads KAGVTQTPRYLIKTRGQQVTLSCSPISGHRSVSWYQQTPGQGLQFLFEYFSETQRNKGNFPGRFSGRQFSNSRSEMNVSTLELGDSALYLCASSLPGTDTQYFGPGTRLTVL.

The chain has TRBV9 and TRBJ2-1, with 13 positions matching TRBD2. The ends lost 0 bases at V and 1 base at J; junction bases unmatched: 10. There are 20 residues in the CDR3. Per germline, CDR1 SGDLS and CDR2 YYNGEE. CDR3 loop: CASSVAGAGLAGSSYNEQFF. CDR3 sequence (DNA): TGTGCCAGCAGCGTAGCAGGGGCGGGACTAGCGGGAAGTTCCTACAATGAGCAGTTCTTC.

V is TRBV7-2 and J is TRBJ2-7, with D possibly being TRBD1 (6 bases). Judging by the DNA end, TRBJ2-5 fits better; the J call may be wrong. Per germline, CDR1 SGHTA and CDR2 FQGNSA. CDR3 length: 14 residues. CDR3: CASSVVRTEETQYF. The CDR3 nucleotides are TGTGCCAGCAGCGTAGTTAGGACAGAAGAGACCCAGTACTTC.